This TCR beta chain stems from a study of blood T cell repertoires in COVID-19 (dated by TCRdb to about 2020). Broadly, across the study: Samples covering the acute and convalescent phases of COVID-19 were provided by collaborators in the United States, Italy and Spain. The material from the prospective study consisted of cDNA or gDNA derived from T cells, B-cell-depleted T cells, or PBMCs. The dataset comprised deeply sampled blood TCRbeta repertoires from subjects exposed to, actively infected with, or recovered from COVID-19. The repertoires were made available in a free public database intended to serve as a resource for research on the immune response to SARS-CoV-2. The samples were drawn from the first 160 participants of the ongoing ImmuneRACE study and from some 1,300 subjects provided by 6 global collaborators. A de-identified subject ID, COVID-19 status, age in years and sex were almost always included in the sample metadata. Where available, HLA class I and class II types were obtained from metadata supplied by the sample provider rather than from assay-based typing. General study outcomes and caveats: The amount of clinical and demographic metadata varied by source and participant and was provided uncurated.

V is cut by 8 bases and J by 0 bases, and the space between the germline ends is 14 bases. The CDR3 has 15 amino acids, counting the end cysteine and phenylalanine. Just the 45-base CDR3 DNA is kept, in frame starting at base 1. CDR1 and CDR2, per the germline V gene, are SNHLY and FYNNEI. As regards this clone: No antigen is known for it. Base qualities are not recorded, but no much larger clone differs from it by a single base.

At one collaborating source in Seattle, patients were enrolled during active infection and were followed longitudinally through the course of disease. Each collaborating institution followed its own protocols to collect whole blood in K2EDTA tubes. For TCRbeta analysis, collaborator samples were shipped as frozen whole blood, as isolated PBMCs, or as DNA extracted from either sample type. TCRbeta CDR3 regions were amplified from genomic DNA by means of the immunoSEQ Assay, a bias-controlled multiplex PCR. The study's processing was this. The number of nucleated cells in each sample was estimated by amplification of reference gene primers within the assay. Sequence reads were collapsed and filtered to measure the absolute abundance of every unique TCRbeta CDR3 rearrangement. Productive Simpson clonality was computed per sample as the square root of Simpson's diversity index over productive rearrangements. In TCRdb, the immuneACCESS table is reduced to in-frame sequences with V and J assigned. These tables do not hold every clone; where another copy was compared, an unresolved V gene accounts for under half, and the others remain unexplained. D and trimming come from the DNA, and the V and J calls and clone size come from that table. This sample lists approximately 170,000 clones; under 95% were detected once. Roughly 5% of the sample is held by the ten biggest clonotypes.

The sequencing sample was made of peripheral blood. This sequence originates from a man between 18 and 35 years old with COVID-19, enrolled during active disease. The chain joins TRBV2 to TRBJ2-1; matching of 8 bases hints at TRBD2 as the D gene. The nucleotides read TGTGCCAGCCTACAGGGGACTAGCTCCTACAATGAGCAGTTCTTC. This is translated as CASLQGTSSYNEQFF.